This T cell receptor beta chain was captured by sequencing in a study of blood T cell repertoires in COVID-19. Study context: Acute and convalescent COVID-19 specimens originated in the United States, Italy and Spain. PBMCs, B-cell-depleted T cells, or T cells provided the cDNA or gDNA that made up the material.

Germline trimming cut 5 bases from V and 4 bases from J; bases unmatched to any gene: 9. The CDR3 extends over 15 amino acids. Germline CDR1 is MDHEN and CDR2 is SYDVKM. In the study's own analysis: Cell counts per sample came from amplifying reference gene primers. Profiled with immunoSEQ multiplex PCR; TCRdb holds only in-frame clones, not every one. V, J and clone size reflect that table, while D and trimming were determined from the DNA. This sample has 30,000 to 35,000 clones, with around 73% found just once. The chain carries TRBV28 and TRBJ1-2; 8 bases match TRBD1. The sample taken for sequencing was peripheral blood. The clonotype was recovered from an elderly man with acute or convalescent COVID-19. CDR3 sequence (DNA): TGTGCCAGCAGTCCAGGGGGCCCCCCTTCCTATGGCTACACCTTC. It encodes CASSPGGPPSYGYTF.